The 24 T cell receptor beta chains below come from one sample, sequenced in a study of blood T cell repertoires in COVID-19. Some clones are missing from TCRdb's copy, which holds only in-frame ones; the method was immunoSEQ multiplex PCR. The table lists some 70,000 clones, roughly 84% of them singletons. Input material: peripheral blood. These TCRs come from a woman aged 55 to 70 with acute or convalescent COVID-19.

The genes are TRBV10-2 and TRBJ2-2; D is perhaps TRBD1 (5 bases). This CDR3 has 15 residues. V gave up 3 bases and J gave up 5 bases, with 13 bases separating them. CDR1 and CDR2 from the germline V gene are WSHSY and SAAADI. The CDR3 sequence: CASSERNRQTGELFF. CDR3 nucleotide sequence: TGCGCCAGCAGTGAACGCAACAGGCAAACCGGGGAGCTGTTTTTT.

This CDR3 reads CATSRDPLNIQYF. As DNA, the CDR3 is TGTGCCACCAGCAGAGATCCCCTCAACATTCAGTACTTC. The gene calls are TRBV15 and TRBJ2-4; D is uncertain. The V gene lost 0 bases and the J gene lost 7 bases, with 7 bases spanning the gap. The length of the CDR3 is 13 residues. CDR1 and CDR2 (germline): LNHNV, YYDKDF (reference sequence).

The chain combines TRBV3-1 (or the pseudogene TRBV3-2) with TRBJ1-1, with 10 bases fitting TRBD1. V shed 3 bases and J 10 bases; nucleotides not matched to a gene: 11. There are 15 residues in the CDR3. Looked up from germline, CDR1 is LGHDT and CDR2 is YNNKEL (reference sequence). The CDR3 bases are TGTGCCAGCAGCCACGGGCCGGGACAGGGGTCTAGAGCTTTCTTT. This codes for CASSHGPGQGSRAFF.

The genes are TRBV5-6 and TRBJ2-2; the D is unclear. Between the trimmed V and J ends, which lost 2 bases and 0 bases, there was a span of 11 bases. This CDR3 region has 16 residues. The germline gives CDR1 SGHDT, CDR2 YYEEEE. CDR3 amino acids: CASSFFVGPNTGELFF. CDR3 nucleotides: TGTGCCAGCAGCTTTTTTGTGGGCCCGAACACCGGGGAGCTGTTTTTT.

The rearrangement links TRBV6-5 to TRBJ1-2; 8 nucleotides match TRBD1. The CDR3 runs 14 residues. Germline values: CDR1 MNHEY, CDR2 SVGAGI. With V trimmed by 5 bases and J by 8 bases, 10 bases remained unmatched. In DNA form, the CDR3 reads TGTGCCAGCAGTCCCCCAGGGGGCGCGGGCGGCTACACCTTC. Translated, it gives CASSPPGGAGGYTF.

Concerning this clone: At one of its ends the junction is not consistent with the germline gene, which may arise from a read error. The rearrangement links TRBV19 to TRBJ2-7; 9 nucleotides match TRBD1. The CDR3 length is 14 residues. Germline assignment: CDR1 LNHDA and CDR2 SQIVND (reference sequence). The CDR3 reads CASSRQGVNYEQCF. CDR3 nucleotide sequence: TGTGCCAGTAGTCGACAGGGGGTCAACTACGAGCAGTGCTTC.

This clone has more than one count but fewer than ten. This rearrangement joins TRBV7-9 to TRBJ1-2; D gene ambiguous. CDR1 and CDR2 (germline): SEHNR, FQNEAQ (reference sequence). CDR3 length: 14 amino acids. V was cut by 6 bases and J by 8 bases, with 19 bases left in between. This chain's CDR3 is CASSLEAVFGGYTF. DNA for the CDR3: TGTGCCAGCAGTCTAGAGGCGGTCTTCGGGGGCTACACCTTC.

The rearrangement joins TRBV29-1 to TRBJ1-3, with 9 bases matching TRBD1. Per the germline V gene, CDR1 is SQVTM and CDR2 is ANQGSEA. The CDR3 covers 14 residues. V shed 5 bases and J 2 bases; nucleotides not matched to a gene: 4. The CDR3 DNA reads TGCAGCGTTCGACAGGGGGAAGCTGGAAACACCATATATTTT. Residues: CSVRQGEAGNTIYF.

The CDR3 nucleotides are TGTGCCAGCAGCTCACAGGGGAACACCGGGGAGCTGTTTTTT. Translating gives CASSSQGNTGELFF. The chain joins TRBV11-3 to TRBJ2-2; D might be TRBD1 (6 bases). Trimming cost V 4 bases and J 1 base, with 7 bases left between them. This CDR3 has 14 residues. The V gene's germline CDR1 is SGHNT and CDR2 YENEEA.

The rearrangement uses TRBV2 and TRBJ2-7; possible D gene TRBD2, 6 bases. Germline V CDR1 and CDR2: SNHLY, FYNNEI. The ends were cut back, 4 bases at V and 1 base at J, with 11 bases in the middle. The CDR3 extends over 14 amino acids. Written as DNA, the CDR3 is TGTGCCAGCAGTGCGGGAGTCTTGTCCTACGAGCAGTACTTC. Protein: CASSAGVLSYEQYF.

This clone was observed a few times. CDR3 DNA: TGCGCCAGCAGCCAAGATGAACAGCGGGGGCGCACAGATACGCAGTATTTT. This encodes CASSQDEQRGRTDTQYF. The V and J genes are TRBV4-1 and TRBJ2-3; 8 bases are shared with TRBD2. The CDR3 is 17 residues long. Unmatched junction bases numbered 6, after V lost 0 bases and J lost 1 base. CDR1 is MGHRA and CDR2 is YSYEKL in the germline V gene.

This clone was found a few times. The DNA for the CDR3 is TGCAGCGTTGTAGTGGGGGGAAGGAATGAGCAGTTCTTC. Translating it yields CSVVVGGRNEQFF. The chain is built from TRBV29-1 and TRBJ2-1, with a tentative D call TRBD2 (6 bases). Germline V gives CDR1 SQVTM, CDR2 ANQGSEA. CDR3 length: 13 residues. Trimming took 4 bases from V and 7 from J, leaving 14 bases between them.

This chain joins TRBV5-6 and TRBJ1-2; TRBD1 matches 7 bases. Per germline, CDR1 SGHDT and CDR2 YYEEEE. V lost 5 bases to trimming and J lost 4 bases; unmatched junction nucleotides: 5. The CDR3 consists of 13 residues. For the CDR3, the DNA is TGTGCCAGCAGTATACAGGGGCCCTATGGCTACACCTTC. It yields the protein CASSIQGPYGYTF.

J is TRBJ2-7 and V is TRBV6-5, with D perhaps matching TRBD1 (6 bases). CDR3 length: 14 residues. Trimming left V 2 bases short and J 1 base short, with 9 bases between. CDR1 MNHEY and CDR2 SVGAGI come from the germline V gene. The CDR3 region is CASSYQQGSYEQYF. CDR3 DNA sequence: TGTGCCAGCAGTTACCAACAGGGTTCCTACGAGCAGTACTTC.

The chain combines TRBV30 with TRBJ2-3, with TRBD2 identical over 12 bases. The V gene end was trimmed by 1 base and the J gene end by 0 bases; junction bases not matched to a gene: 5. This CDR3 comprises 17 residues. Germline V gives CDR1 GTSNPN, CDR2 SVGIG (reference sequence). CDR3 DNA: TGTGCCTGGAGTGCTGGACTAGCGGGGACTAGCACAGATACGCAGTATTTT. Protein: CAWSAGLAGTSTDTQYF.

A single count supports this clone. The chain links TRBV5-1 to TRBJ2-3; TRBD1 aligns across 8 bases. V shed 6 bases and J 0 bases; nucleotides not matched to a gene: 9. Germline assignment: CDR1 SGHRS and CDR2 YFSETQ. This CDR3 comprises 16 residues. This chain's CDR3 is CASNQNGQGSTDTQYF. The CDR3 region has the DNA TGCGCCAGCAACCAAAACGGACAGGGAAGCACAGATACGCAGTATTTT.

For this clone: Other DNA sequences in the same sample also yield this CDR3. V gene TRBV12-3 or TRBV12-4 combines with J gene TRBJ1-2; D gene ambiguous. V lost 2 bases, J lost 4 bases, and 8 bases lay in between. CDR3 length: 13 residues. CDR3 in amino acids: CASSLRDTYGYTF. In nucleotides, the CDR3 is TGTGCCAGCAGTTTAAGAGACACCTATGGCTACACCTTC.

The chain combines TRBV5-1 with TRBJ1-5; no clear D gene. There are 15 residues in the CDR3. Deletions cut 0 bases from V and 0 bases from J, with 7 bases between. Germline lookup yields CDR1 SGHRS and CDR2 YFSETQ. The CDR3 nucleotides read TGCGCCAGCAGCTTGGCCCCAAATAGCAATCAGCCCCAGCATTTT. Its translation is CASSLAPNSNQPQHF. Full variable domain (rest looked up from reference TRBV5-1 and TRBJ1-5): KAGVTQTPRYLIKTRGQQVTLSCSPISGHRSVSWYQQTPGQGLQFLFEYFSETQRNKGNFPGRFSGRQFSNSRSEMNVSTLELGDSALYLCASSLAPNSNQPQHFGDGTRLSIL.

The chain carries TRBV3-1 (or the pseudogene TRBV3-2) and TRBJ2-4; 10 bases fit TRBD2. CDR3 length equals 15 residues. V dropped 6 bases and J dropped 6; count of bases not matched to a gene: 8. Germline V gene lookup returns CDR1 LGHDT and CDR2 YNNKEL (reference sequence). Here the CDR3 reads CASSQKSGGGNIQYF. In DNA form, the CDR3 reads TGTGCCAGCAGTCAAAAGAGCGGGGGGGGAAACATTCAGTACTTC.

The rearrangement uses TRBV5-1 and TRBJ1-3, with D uncertain. In germline, CDR1 is SGHRS, CDR2 YFSETQ. The V end lost 0 bases, the J end lost 0 bases, and 4 bases lay between the germline ends. The CDR3 contains 14 residues. The CDR3 sequence is CASSLDFSGNTIYF. The CDR3 bases are TGCGCCAGCAGCTTGGACTTCTCTGGAAACACCATATATTTT.

The V and J genes are TRBV3-1 (or the pseudogene TRBV3-2) and TRBJ2-5, with 10 nucleotides matching TRBD2. Losses at the gene ends were 1 base for V and 4 bases for J; bases not matched to a gene: 6. This CDR3 has 16 amino acids. Germline V gene sequence: CDR1 LGHDT, CDR2 YNNKEL (reference sequence). The CDR3 spells CASSQGFERGGETQYF. The CDR3 DNA sequence: TGTGCCAGCAGCCAAGGTTTCGAGCGGGGGGGAGAGACCCAGTACTTC.

This rearrangement joins TRBV6-1 to TRBJ1-5; D is perhaps TRBD1 (6 bases). The V and J ends lost 2 bases and 7 bases respectively, with 15 bases between them. Germline CDR1 MNHNS, CDR2 SASEGT. There are 15 residues in the CDR3. The DNA for the CDR3 is TGTGCCAGCAGTGAACTAGCAGGGGCGAGGCAGCCCCAGCATTTT. The encoded protein is CASSELAGARQPQHF.

This chain connects TRBV5-1 to TRBJ2-2; tentatively, D is TRBD1 (6 bases). This CDR3 spans 14 amino acids. Between the trimmed V and J ends, which lost 3 bases and 5 bases, there was a span of 11 bases. Germline CDR1 is SGHRS and CDR2 is YFSETQ. CDR3 loop: CASSSVQGTGELFF. CDR3 nucleotides: TGCGCCAGCAGCTCCGTACAGGGAACCGGGGAGCTGTTTTTT.

The chain has TRBV4-1 and TRBJ1-4; 7 bases map to TRBD1. Germline V CDR1 and CDR2: MGHRA, YSYEKL. This CDR3 spans 10 amino acids. Trimming at V came to 11 bases and at J to 8 bases, leaving 2 bases not matched to a gene. DNA for the CDR3: TGCGCCTCAGGGGGGGAAAAACTGTTTTTT. Amino acid sequence: CASGGEKLFF.